The T cell receptor (beta chain) described here comes from a study of blood T cell repertoires in COVID-19. Study information: Samples came from the United States, Italy and Spain, spanning acute and convalescent COVID-19. The analysed material was cDNA or gDNA that came from T cells, B-cell-depleted T cells, or PBMCs.

Original data processing: Amplification with reference gene primers provided the estimates of nucleated cell counts. Measured with immunoSEQ multiplex PCR; TCRdb has only the in-frame clones, and not every one. Clonal size and the V and J genes are those of that table, whereas D and trimming came from the DNA. The table has 250,000 to 350,000 clones, about nine tenths seen once. Germline V gene lookup returns CDR1 MDHEN and CDR2 SYDVKM. The CDR3 runs to 16 residues. Germline trimming cut 5 bases from V and 4 bases from J; bases unmatched to any gene: 7. This chain links TRBV28 with TRBJ2-3; 12 bases map to TRBD2. This clonotype was sampled from a woman between 25 and 40 years old with active or convalescent COVID-19. The sequencing sample was made of peripheral blood. CDR3 sequence: CASSPRLAGAADTQYF. CDR3 nucleotide sequence: TGTGCCAGCAGTCCTCGACTAGCGGGGGCGGCAGATACGCAGTATTTT.